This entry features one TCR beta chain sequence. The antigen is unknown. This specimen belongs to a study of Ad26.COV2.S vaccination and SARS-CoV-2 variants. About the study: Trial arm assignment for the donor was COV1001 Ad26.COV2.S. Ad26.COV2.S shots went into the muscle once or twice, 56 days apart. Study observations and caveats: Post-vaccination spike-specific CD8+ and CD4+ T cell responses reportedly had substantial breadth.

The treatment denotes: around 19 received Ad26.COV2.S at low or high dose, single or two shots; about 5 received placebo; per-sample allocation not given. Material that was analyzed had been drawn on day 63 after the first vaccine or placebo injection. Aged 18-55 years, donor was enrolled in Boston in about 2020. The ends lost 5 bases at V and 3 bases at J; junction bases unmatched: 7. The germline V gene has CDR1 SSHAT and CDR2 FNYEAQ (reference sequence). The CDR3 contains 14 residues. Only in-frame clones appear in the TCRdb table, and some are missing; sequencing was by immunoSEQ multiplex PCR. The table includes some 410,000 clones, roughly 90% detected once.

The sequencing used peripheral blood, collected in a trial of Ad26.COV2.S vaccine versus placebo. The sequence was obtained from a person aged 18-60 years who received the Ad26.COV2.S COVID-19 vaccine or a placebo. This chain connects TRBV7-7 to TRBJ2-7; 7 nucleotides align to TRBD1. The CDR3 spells CASSISRDSYEQYF. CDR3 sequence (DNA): TGTGCCAGCAGCATAAGCCGGGACAGCTACGAGCAGTACTTC.